A single sample is the source of the 18 T cell receptor beta chains below, sequenced in a study of T cells in Graves' hyperthyroidism and ophthalmopathy. RNA transcripts provided the source from which TCR beta CDR3 regions were amplified. HTBI primers were employed in a first-round RT-PCR of the TCR CDR3. TCRdb reprocessed the multiplex PCR reads via MiXCR and lists one record per CDR3 protein. The sample includes 330,000 or so distinct CDR3 sequences, 15% to 20% of them seen just once. Material for sequencing was blood. The receptors come from a woman aged 35 to 49 with Graves' ophthalmopathy.

This clonotype was detected a few times. This rearrangement joins TRBV7-2 to TRBJ2-7; D is perhaps TRBD2 (5 bases). The CDR3 spans 15 residues. Germline loops: CDR1 SGHTA, CDR2 FQGNSA. V lost 0 bases and J lost 0, with 9 bases in between. The CDR3 sequence is CASSLAGAGSYEQYF. Here the CDR3 DNA reads TGTGCCAGCAGCTTAGCGGGAGCCGGCTCCTACGAGCAGTACTTC. Filled out from reference TRBV7-2 and TRBJ2-7, the complete variable domain reads GAGVSQSPSNKVTEKGKDVELRCDPISGHTALYWYRQSLGQGLEFLIYFQGNSAPDKSGLPSDRFSAERTGGSVSTLTIQRTQQEDSAVYLCASSLAGAGSYEQYFGPGTRLTVT.

A word on this clonotype: A much larger clone differs by one base, so this may be a read error. The gene calls are TRBV11-1 and TRBJ1-3; D perhaps matches TRBD1 (5 bases). The germline V gene encodes CDR1 SGHAT and CDR2 FQDESV (reference sequence). Trimming stripped 1 base from V and 3 bases from J, with 13 bases between. The CDR3 has 16 amino acids. CDR3 sequence: CASSLGMGQIGNTIYF. CDR3 sequence (DNA): TGTGCCAGCAGCTTAGGGATGGGGCAGATTGGAAACACCATATATTTT.

This clonotype has a count of ten or more. V is TRBV12-5 and J is TRBJ1-1, with 7 bases fitting TRBD1. Germline V CDR1 and CDR2: LGHNT, FRNRAP. CDR3 length: 15 amino acids. Trimming cost V 1 base and J 5 bases; bases outside gene matches: 7. This CDR3 reads CASGLGQGLQTEAFF. CDR3 in DNA: TGTGCTAGTGGTTTGGGACAGGGTCTGCAAACTGAAGCTTTCTTT. Complete variable domain (other parts from reference TRBV12-5 and TRBJ1-1): DARVTQTPRHKVTEMGQEVTMRCQPILGHNTVFWYRQTMMQGLELLAYFRNRAPLDDSGMPKDRFSAEMPDATLATLKIQPSEPRDSAVYFCASGLGQGLQTEAFFGQGTRLTVV.

This clonotype has at least ten counts. The rearrangement uses TRBV7-2 and TRBJ2-7, with D possibly TRBD2 on 6 matching bases. CDR3 length: 12 residues. The germline CDR1 and CDR2 sequences are SGHTA and FQGNSA. V lost 5 bases to trimming and J lost 10 bases, with 15 bases between them. CDR3 sequence: CASSDGGFIQYF. DNA for the CDR3: TGTGCCAGCAGCGATGGAGGGTTTATACAGTACTTC.

The chain carries TRBV28 and TRBJ2-5; the D gene is possibly TRBD1 (5 bases). V shed 2 bases and J shed 1 base, with 11 bases lying between them. The CDR3 extends over 15 amino acids. Germline CDR1 and CDR2: MDHEN and SYDVKM. CDR3 region: CASSLAQGPQETQYF. The CDR3 nucleotides read TGTGCCAGCAGTTTAGCCCAGGGTCCCCAAGAGACCCAGTACTTC.

This chain joins TRBV7-3 and TRBJ2-7; the D gene could be TRBD1 or TRBD2 (5 bases each). CDR3 length equals 14 residues. Trimming removed 5 bases from V and 6 bases from J, with 17 bases in between. Germline loops: CDR1 SGHTA, CDR2 FQGTGA. CDR3 sequence: CASSPTGTLGEQYF. For the CDR3, the DNA is TGTGCCAGCAGCCCCACCGGGACCCTGGGCGAGCAGTACTTC.

At least ten counts were recorded for this clonotype. The chain uses TRBV3-1 and TRBJ1-2; possibly TRBD1 for D (5 bases). V was cut by 1 base and J by 0 bases, with 18 bases left in between. Germline V lookup: CDR1 LGHDT, CDR2 YNNKEL (reference sequence). CDR3 size: 18 residues. CDR3 region: CASSQVVKRTGSNYGYTF. The CDR3 region has the DNA TGTGCCAGCAGCCAAGTGGTAAAGAGAACAGGCTCTAACTATGGCTACACCTTC.

V gene TRBV6-2 or TRBV6-3 combines with J gene TRBJ2-7; 7 bases agree with TRBD2. Germline-derived CDR1 and CDR2 are MNHEY and SVGEGT. CDR3 length: 14 residues. The J segment lost 3 bases and the V segment lost 6 bases, leaving 8 bases of the junction unmatched. This CDR3 is CASRLLARDYEQYF. The CDR3 nucleotides are TGTGCCAGCAGACTACTAGCGAGAGACTACGAGCAGTACTTC.

With respect to this clonotype: One junction end disagrees with the germline gene, perhaps due to a read error. J is TRBJ1-5 and V is TRBV7-8, with D tentatively TRBD1 (6 bases). Germline loops: CDR1 SGHVS, CDR2 FQNEAQ. The CDR3 is made up of 16 amino acids. The CDR3 spells CASSLKRVRGSQPQRF. CDR3 nucleotides: TGTGCCAGCAGCCTAAAGCGGGTCAGGGGCAGTCAGCCCCAGCGTTTT. Full variable domain (remainder filled in from reference TRBV7-8 and TRBJ1-5): GAGVSQSPRYKVAKRGQDVALRCDPISGHVSLFWYQQALGQGPEFLTYFQNEAQLDKSGLPSDRFFAERPEGSVSTLKIQRTQQEDSAVYLCASSLKRVRGSQPQRFGDGTRLSIL.

This rearrangement joins TRBV30 to TRBJ1-2; D might be TRBD1 (5 bases). CDR3 length: 15 amino acids. Germline CDR1 is GTSNPN and CDR2 is SVGIG (reference sequence). Trimming removed 2 bases from V and 8 bases from J, with 21 bases in between. In DNA, the CDR3 is TGTGCCTGGAGTCCCCCCGGGATCGGGGGAAAAGGCTACACCTTC. Residues: CAWSPPGIGGKGYTF.

There are many counts of this clonotype. The gene calls are TRBV19 and TRBJ2-7, with 9 bases matching TRBD2. V gave up 5 bases and J gave up 4 bases; unmatched junction bases: 9. From germline, CDR1 is LNHDA and CDR2 SQIVND (reference sequence). The CDR3 length is 15 residues. This chain's CDR3 is CASSVHSGRAYEQYF. CDR3 bases: TGTGCCAGTAGTGTACATAGCGGGAGAGCGTACGAGCAGTACTTC.

This clonotype appeared many times. The chain combines TRBV4-3 with TRBJ1-1, with no clear D. Germline CDR1 and CDR2: LGHNA and YSLEER. V was pared by 1 base and J by 4 bases, with 19 bases between. The CDR3 contains 17 residues. This CDR3 reads CASSQGIGEGGVTEAFF. The CDR3 DNA follows: TGCGCCAGCAGCCAAGGAATTGGTGAGGGTGGGGTCACTGAAGCTTTCTTT.

This clonotype was picked up many times. CDR3 nucleotides: TGTGCCAGCAGTTCCCCCAGGGGATTTAGGGAGCAGTACTTC. It is translated as CASSSPRGFREQYF. This chain links TRBV28 with TRBJ2-7, with D possibly being TRBD1 (6 bases). Germline V gene sequence: CDR1 MDHEN, CDR2 SYDVKM. The CDR3 covers 14 residues. With 4 bases removed from V and 7 bases from J, the gap between germline ends came to 17 bases.

This clonotype was recorded many times. This chain uses TRBV19 with TRBJ2-7; tentatively, D is TRBD2 (6 bases). The V end lost 6 bases, the J end lost 3 bases, and 18 bases lay between the germline ends. CDR3 length: 15 residues. CDR1 is LNHDA and CDR2 is SQIVND in the germline V gene (reference sequence). DNA of the CDR3: TGTGCCAGTAGCACTAGCCCAACATGGATCTACGAGCAGTACTTC. This codes for CASSTSPTWIYEQYF.

This clonotype occurred many times. The chain employs TRBV28 and TRBJ1-6; 7 bases map to TRBD1. The trim removed 6 bases at V and 7 bases at J, leaving 9 bases unmatched. Germline loops: CDR1 MDHEN, CDR2 SYDVKM. The CDR3 has 15 amino acids. CDR3 region: CASRSEDRLNSPLHF. The DNA for the CDR3 is TGTGCCAGCAGATCTGAGGACAGGCTAAATTCACCCCTCCACTTT.

There are many counts of this clonotype. The chain couples TRBV6-5 to TRBJ1-1, with 7 positions matching TRBD1. Germline V gene lookup returns CDR1 MNHEY and CDR2 SVGAGI. The junction had 7 bases not matched to a gene; V was cut back by 5 bases and J by 1 base. The CDR3 runs to 15 residues. CDR3: CASSLEGQQNTEAFF. CDR3 coding DNA: TGTGCCAGCAGTCTAGAGGGACAGCAGAACACTGAAGCTTTCTTT.

This clonotype was detected ten times or more. This chain connects TRBV4-3 to TRBJ1-2, with 9 positions matching TRBD1. CDR1 and CDR2 (germline): LGHNA, YSLEER. There are 15 residues in the CDR3. The ends lost 4 bases at V and 2 bases at J; junction bases unmatched: 5. CDR3 nucleotide sequence: TGCGCCAGCAGCCCTGGGACAGGGCAAAACTATGGCTACACCTTC. Protein product: CASSPGTGQNYGYTF.

Many counts were recorded for this clonotype. CDR3 sequence reads: CASSPTPPGLATYEQYF. Here the CDR3 DNA reads TGTGCCAGCAGCCCAACCCCACCGGGACTAGCGACCTACGAGCAGTACTTC. The gene calls are TRBV12-3 or TRBV12-4 and TRBJ2-7; 10 bases match TRBD2. V shed 6 bases and J 2 bases; nucleotides not matched to a gene: 13. This CDR3 spans 17 amino acids.